The 21 T cell receptor beta chains in this list originate from one sample, sequenced in a study of T cell responses to AZD1222 COVID-19 vaccine. Clones were read by immunoSEQ multiplex PCR, and TCRdb kept only the in-frame ones, dropping some. The sample includes approximately 17,000 clones, over 60% of them seen just once. Sequenced here: peripheral blood, sampled 28 days after the second AZD1222 dose. These receptors originate from an adult who received the AZD1222 COVID-19 vaccine.

The genes are TRBV7-3 and TRBJ2-2; 9 nucleotides match TRBD2. Germline CDR1 reads SGHTA; CDR2 reads FQGTGA. V shed 5 bases, J shed 7 bases, and the junction held 2 bases outside the gene matches. The CDR3 is 13 residues long. The CDR3 sequence: CASSRTSVGELFF. CDR3 DNA: TGTGCCAGCAGCCGGACTAGCGTCGGGGAGCTGTTTTTT.

The rearrangement uses TRBV2 and TRBJ1-1; D is undetermined. V dropped 3 bases and J dropped 1 base, with 3 bases sitting between them. The germline gives CDR1 SNHLY, CDR2 FYNNEI. The CDR3 covers 12 residues. The CDR3 here is CASSEQNTEAFF. CDR3 bases: TGTGCCAGCAGTGAGCAGAACACTGAAGCTTTCTTT. The entire variable domain, with the rest obtained from reference TRBV2 and TRBJ1-1, is as follows: EPEVTQTPSHQVTQMGQEVILRCVPISNHLYFYWYRQILGQKVEFLVSFYNNEISEKSEIFDDQFSVERPDGSNFTLKIRSTKLEDSAMYFCASSEQNTEAFFGQGTRLTVV.

This clone was detected a few times. This chain uses TRBV12-3 or TRBV12-4 with TRBJ2-7; D is unclear. The CDR3 extends over 13 amino acids. Trimming removed 4 bases at V and 2 bases at J, with 9 bases between. The CDR3 DNA is TGTGCCAGCAGTTCCCCTGTTCCCTACGAGCAGTACTTC. Translation gives CASSSPVPYEQYF.

The rearrangement joins TRBV30 to TRBJ1-2; no clear D. V was clipped by 0 bases and J by 4 bases, with 15 bases between them. The germline CDR1 and CDR2 sequences are GTSNPN and SVGIG (reference sequence). The CDR3 consists of 15 residues. CDR3 nucleotides: TGTGCCTGGAGTGTACTTGACACCGCTCTCTATGGCTACACCTTC. This encodes CAWSVLDTALYGYTF.

The chain uses TRBV19 and TRBJ2-7, with D possibly being TRBD1 (6 bases). V was cut by 5 bases and J by 0 bases, with 11 bases left in between. Per germline, CDR1 LNHDA and CDR2 SQIVND (reference sequence). The CDR3 is 14 residues long. The CDR3 DNA reads as TGTGCCAGTAGTGGAAGGGACACCTCCTACGAGCAGTACTTC. Translating gives CASSGRDTSYEQYF.

The V call is TRBV19, the J call TRBJ2-1; D is possibly TRBD1 (6 bases). Germline V gene data show CDR1 as LNHDA and CDR2 as SQIVND (reference sequence). Trimming cost V 4 bases and J 1 base, with 8 bases left between them. The CDR3 is 14 amino acids. Here the CDR3 DNA reads TGTGCCAGTAGTACCGGACAGTCCTACAATGAGCAGTTCTTC. Its protein product is CASSTGQSYNEQFF.

The chain links TRBV5-1 to TRBJ2-5; no clear D. V lost 7 bases, J lost 5 bases, and 15 bases lay in between. This CDR3 spans 13 amino acids. Looked up from germline, CDR1 is SGHRS and CDR2 is YFSETQ. CDR3 in DNA: TGCGCCAGCCGCGTCTCTCCCCGGGAGACCCAGTACTTC. Amino acid sequence: CASRVSPRETQYF.

The chain is built from TRBV5-1 and TRBJ2-2, with TRBD1 as a possible D gene (5 bases). The germline CDR1 and CDR2 sequences are SGHRS and YFSETQ. V lost 3 bases and J lost 4, with 7 bases in between. This CDR3 spans 13 amino acids. The CDR3 is CASSSTVTGELFF. Here the CDR3 DNA reads TGCGCCAGCAGCTCGACAGTCACCGGGGAGCTGTTTTTT. Full variable domain (rest looked up from reference TRBV5-1 and TRBJ2-2): KAGVTQTPRYLIKTRGQQVTLSCSPISGHRSVSWYQQTPGQGLQFLFEYFSETQRNKGNFPGRFSGRQFSNSRSEMNVSTLELGDSALYLCASSSTVTGELFFGEGSRLTVL.

This clone was seen a handful of times. The genes are TRBV7-2 and TRBJ1-4; 9 nucleotides align to TRBD1. The V gene end was trimmed by 3 bases and the J gene end by 8 bases; junction bases not matched to a gene: 7. The CDR3 has 15 amino acids. Germline V CDR1 and CDR2: SGHTA, FQGNSA. The CDR3 is CASSFSRDRAEKLFF. CDR3 bases: TGTGCCAGCAGCTTTAGCCGGGACAGGGCGGAAAAACTGTTTTTT.

This chain links TRBV19 with TRBJ2-3, with 8 bases matching TRBD2. This CDR3 spans 15 amino acids. Germline CDR1 LNHDA, CDR2 SQIVND (reference sequence). After removal of 2 bases from V and 1 base from J, the junction contained 2 bases not matched to a gene. DNA of the CDR3: TGTGCCAGTAGTATAAGGCGGGGGGGCACAGATACGCAGTATTTT. Translated, it gives CASSIRRGGTDTQYF.

The count of this clone is one. The chain couples TRBV4-1 to TRBJ2-1; D is possibly TRBD2 (5 bases). The CDR3 totals 17 residues. The V gene lost 1 base and the J gene lost 0 bases, with 13 bases spanning the gap. Germline CDR1 reads MGHRA; CDR2 reads YSYEKL. DNA for the CDR3: TGCGCCAGCAGCCAAGCGGACTTGTCGAGCTCCTACAATGAGCAGTTCTTC. Translated: CASSQADLSSSYNEQFF.

The rearrangement uses TRBV4-2 and TRBJ2-1, with D possibly being TRBD1 (6 bases). The CDR3 totals 15 residues. Germline CDR1 reads LGHNA; CDR2 reads YNFKEQ. Trimming took 0 bases from V and 4 from J, leaving 10 bases between them. The CDR3 loop is CASSQETGQYNEQFF. The CDR3 coding sequence is TGTGCCAGCAGCCAAGAAACAGGGCAATACAATGAGCAGTTCTTC.

The chain uses TRBV7-8 and TRBJ1-2; TRBD1 matches at 7 bases. V dropped 5 bases and J dropped 2; count of bases not matched to a gene: 8. From germline, CDR1 is SGHVS and CDR2 FQNEAQ. The CDR3 has 15 amino acids. The CDR3 DNA reads TGTGCCAGCAGCAAAAGGACAGGCCAGAACTATGGCTACACCTTC. This gives the protein CASSKRTGQNYGYTF.

The genes are TRBV28 and TRBJ1-2; D not certain. The germline gives CDR1 MDHEN, CDR2 SYDVKM. This CDR3 is 13 amino acids long. V lost 6 bases to trimming and J lost 4 bases, with 12 bases between them. The CDR3 bases are TGTGCCAGCAGATTTTCGGCAGGCTATGGCTACACCTTC. Translated: CASRFSAGYGYTF.

This clone was found once. This chain's CDR3 is CASMRGSGANVLTF. In DNA, the CDR3 is TGTGCCAGCATGCGAGGGTCTGGGGCCAACGTCCTGACTTTC. The genes are TRBV3-1 (or the pseudogene TRBV3-2) and TRBJ2-6, with D possibly being TRBD2 (5 bases). The CDR3 is 14 residues long. Looked up from germline, CDR1 is LGHDT and CDR2 is YNNKEL (reference sequence). V was shortened by 7 bases and J by 1 base, with 8 bases between the two germline ends.

There are a few counts of this clone. This chain connects TRBV13 to TRBJ1-1, with 10 bases lining up with TRBD1. This CDR3 is built from 15 residues. Germline CDR1 PRHDT, CDR2 FYEKMQ (reference sequence). The V and J ends lost 4 bases and 6 bases, in that order; junction bases with no gene match: 8. The CDR3, as DNA: TGTGCCAGCAGCTATTCCGGGACAGGGGACGCTGAAGCTTTCTTT. Amino acid sequence: CASSYSGTGDAEAFF.

V usage is TRBV7-2 and J usage is TRBJ1-4, with D perhaps TRBD1 (6 bases). Germline CDR1 is SGHTA and CDR2 is FQGNSA. The V end was cut by 4 bases, the J end by 8 bases, with 14 bases between. The CDR3 runs to 14 residues. Here the CDR3 DNA reads TGTGCCAGCAGCTCGGTAGGGGGGAACGAAAAACTGTTTTTT. As protein: CASSSVGGNEKLFF.

This CDR3 is CASSHTPSSGEDNEQFF. CDR3 nucleotides: TGTGCCAGCAGTCACACCCCTTCTAGCGGGGAAGACAATGAGCAGTTCTTC. The chain recombines TRBV6-2 or TRBV6-3 with TRBJ2-1; 9 positions match TRBD2. The CDR3 covers 17 residues. From germline, CDR1 is MNHEY and CDR2 SVGEGT. With 5 bases clipped from V and 5 bases from J, the junction kept 13 bases outside the gene matches.

The chain combines TRBV7-2 with TRBJ2-6; D ambiguous. Looked up from germline, CDR1 is SGHTA and CDR2 is FQGNSA. Trimming left V 4 bases short and J 5 bases short, with 12 bases between. CDR3 length equals 15 residues. The CDR3 is CASSWMGARANVLTF. The DNA for the CDR3 is TGTGCCAGCAGCTGGATGGGCGCTAGGGCCAACGTCCTGACTTTC.

The gene calls are TRBV6-2 or TRBV6-3 and TRBJ2-7; D is undetermined. The germline V gene encodes CDR1 MNHEY and CDR2 SVGEGT. Trimming left V 2 bases short and J 0 bases short, with 11 bases between. This CDR3 has 15 residues. The CDR3 sequence is CASSYGLGSSYEQYF. In DNA, the CDR3 is TGTGCCAGCAGTTACGGGCTAGGCAGCTCCTACGAGCAGTACTTC.

The chain is built from TRBV27 and TRBJ2-1, with 7 nucleotides matching TRBD1. Germline V lookup: CDR1 MNHEY, CDR2 SMNVEV (reference sequence). The CDR3 spans 12 residues. V lost 8 bases to trimming and J lost 8 bases; unmatched junction nucleotides: 6. The CDR3: CASVNRGDEQFF. The DNA for the CDR3 is TGTGCCAGCGTTAACAGGGGAGATGAGCAGTTCTTC.